The subject of this entry is one T cell receptor beta chain. This clonotype was detected many times. Its cognate antigen has yet to be identified. No much larger clone exists at a distance of one base, and base qualities are not known. This record belongs to a study of early T cells in non-severe SARS-CoV-2 infection (dated by TCRdb to the early 2020s). In the study overall: Because TCR sequencing relied on bulk RNA taken from unsorted whole blood, pairing of alpha and beta chains was not possible.

Set within a cohort of healthcare workers in London, UK, this nested case-control study involved weekly PCR testing of nasopharyngeal swabs along with blood sampling. Healthcare workers were enrolled in the week of the UK lockdown, from 23 to 31 March 2020, and were followed every week for up to roughly 15 weeks. Study-wide conclusions, independent of this receptor: VDJdb matching was skewed toward anti-spike CD8 responses, so virus-specific expansions were likely underestimated and private and CD4 specificities were missed.

Sequences LNHNV (CDR1) and YYDKDF (CDR2) are obtained from the germline V gene (reference sequence). The trim is 0 bases for V and 13 bases for J, with a gap of 10 bases between the germline ends. Taken from cysteine to phenylalanine, the CDR3 has 13 residues. CDR3 DNA is the only sequence kept; it has 39 bases, read in frame from the first base. To prepare the library, 5' RACE was applied. Sequencing was carried out with a NextSeq 500. The TCR library protocol attached unique molecular identifiers to individual cDNA molecules to correct for sequencing error and PCR bias. Sequencing covered both TCR alpha and beta chains, and within each sample the abundances of alpha and beta sequences were tightly co-correlated. The study's processing was this. Decombinator V4 was used to perform V gene, J gene and CDR3 annotation of TCR sequences. TCRs were defined as expanded if a significant change between any two time points was detected under a Poisson model with p below 0.0001. TCR abundances were normalised to the total number of TCRs sequenced per sample and expressed as counts per million. MAIT TCRs were defined by TRAV1-2 paired with TRAJ12, TRAJ20 or TRAJ33, and iNKT TCRs by TRAV10 paired with TRAJ18. VDJdb, accessed on 1 November 2021, was searched for TCRs annotated for CMV, EBV and SARS-CoV-2, and TCRs annotated for more than one antigen were excluded. TCRdb took the public reads, trimmed them with fastp at Q25, ran MiXCR for clone calling and kept in-frame beta chains. Identical CDR3 protein sequences are pooled into one entry, listed with their most common genes and DNA. The V and J calls and clone size are TCRdb's, not the authors'. The sample table records 84,000 or so distinct CDR3 sequences; 14% of these occur just once. Approximately 11% of the sample is held by the ten biggest clonotypes.

Recombination joined TRBV15 with TRBJ1-6; no confident D gene assignment can be made. The sequence was obtained from an adult who was a healthcare worker with PCR-confirmed SARS-CoV-2 infection or an uninfected control (not recorded which). Specimen: whole blood. CDR3 sequence: CATSRDRPSPLHF. At the DNA level, the sequence is TGTGCCACCAGCAGAGATCGTCCTTCTCCCCTCCACTTT.